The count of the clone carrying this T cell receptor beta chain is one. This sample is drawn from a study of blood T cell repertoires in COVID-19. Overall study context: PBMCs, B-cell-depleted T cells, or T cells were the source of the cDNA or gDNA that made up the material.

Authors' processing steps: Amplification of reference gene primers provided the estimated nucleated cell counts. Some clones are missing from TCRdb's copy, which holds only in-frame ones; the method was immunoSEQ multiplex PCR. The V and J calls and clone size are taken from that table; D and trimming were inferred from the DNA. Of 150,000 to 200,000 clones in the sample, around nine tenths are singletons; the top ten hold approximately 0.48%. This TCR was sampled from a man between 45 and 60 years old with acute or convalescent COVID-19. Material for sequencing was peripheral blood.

The CDR3 nucleotides read TGTGCCAGCAGCCAAGTACAGGGGTACACCGGGGAGCTGTTTTTT. Amino acids: CASSQVQGYTGELFF. The chain recombines TRBV14 with TRBJ2-2; 7 bases line up with TRBD1. Germline CDR1 reads SGHDN; CDR2 reads FVKESK. The CDR3 runs to 15 residues. Losses at the gene ends were 1 base for V and 3 bases for J; bases not matched to a gene: 2.